These T cell receptor beta chains were read from a single sample in a study of blood T cells in healthy people across ages. TCRdb used MiXCR to reprocess the 5' RACE reads, holding one entry per CDR3 protein. The sample includes fewer than 2 million distinct CDR3 sequences, about two fifths of them seen just once. The source material was blood. The receptor set was obtained from a human donor in good health. Both conserved end residues are part of each CDR3. D genes are given only for firm matches. Clone size is shown for a subset of rows, as once, few, many or a class of expanded clone.

D gene	V gene	clone size	J gene	CDR3 DNA	CDR3 protein
NA	TRBV3-1	NA	TRBJ2-5	TGTGCCAGCACCAGCTGGGAAGGGCGCGGGGAGACCCAGTACTTC	CASTSWEGRGETQYF
NA	TRBV3-1	NA	TRBJ1-1	TGTGCCAGCAGCCAAGGGCAGGGGTTAAGAGCTTTCTTT	CASSQGQGLRAFF
TRBD1	TRBV5-1	NA	TRBJ2-3	TGCGCCACCCAGAACGACAGGGTCACAGATACGCAGTATTTT	CATQNDRVTDTQYF
NA	TRBV12-3/TRBV12-4	NA	TRBJ1-1	TGTGCCAGCAGCCGGAGGGCGTCTGAAGCTTTCTTT	CASSRRASEAFF
NA	TRBV4-3	few	TRBJ1-2	TGCGCCAGCAGCCAAGAAAGGGCAGGGAACCCCTATGGCTACACCTTC	CASSQERAGNPYGYTF
TRBD2	TRBV10-3	many	TRBJ2-3	TGTGCCATCGGAGCGGGGGGGAGCACAGATACGCAGTATTTT	CAIGAGGSTDTQYF
NA	TRBV6-5	many	TRBJ2-6	TGTGCCAGCAGCCACTTGGACTCTGGGGCCAACGTCCTGACTTTC	CASSHLDSGANVLTF
NA	TRBV20-1	NA	TRBJ2-3	TGCAGTGCCAGCCCGGGACTCCCAAATACGCAGTATTTT	CSASPGLPNTQYF
TRBD1	TRBV6-5	NA	TRBJ2-7	TGTGCCAGCAGTTACCTCGGACAGGGGCGAATACGCGAGCAGTACTTC	CASSYLGQGRIREQYF
NA	TRBV10-3	NA	TRBJ1-1	TGTGCCATCAGGAGGATCGCAGAAGGGTTGGCCTCTGAAGCTTTCTTT	CAIRRIAEGLASEAFF
NA	TRBV29-1	NA	TRBJ2-2	TGCAGCGTTCGGGCCGGAGGGGCGACCGGGGAGCTGTTTTTT	CSVRAGGATGELFF
NA	TRBV4-2	NA	TRBJ1-1	TGTGCCAGCAGCCCCCGTGGTCCGGGGGCTTCCGGGCGGAACACTGAAGCTTTCTTT	CASSPRGPGASGRNTEAFF
NA	TRBV28	NA	TRBJ2-4	TGTGCCAGCAGTAGCCGGGACCGCCGTGAGCAGTACTTC	CASSSRDRREQYF
TRBD1	TRBV4-3	few	TRBJ2-7	TGCGCCAGCAGCCAAGATCCGATGGGACAGGCCTCCTACGAGCAGTACTTC	CASSQDPMGQASYEQYF
NA	TRBV27	many	TRBJ2-1	TGTGCCAGCAGCTTGTACGGTGAGCAGTTCTTC	CASSLYGEQFF
TRBD1	TRBV4-3	NA	TRBJ2-7	TGCGCCAGCAGCCAATCGCTAGGGACAGGGGACTACGAGCAGTACTTC	CASSQSLGTGDYEQYF
TRBD2	TRBV29-1	few	TRBJ2-7	TGCAGCGTTGTTGAAGCGGGGTACGGGCAGTACTTC	CSVVEAGYGQYF
NA	TRBV20-1	few	TRBJ1-4	TGCAGTGCTAGTGGTCAGCCTAATGAAAAACTGTTTTTT	CSASGQPNEKLFF
TRBD1	TRBV5-6	few	TRBJ2-3	TGTGCCAGCAGCTTGGGCAAACAGGGGGCAGATACGCAGTATTTT	CASSLGKQGADTQYF
TRBD1	TRBV4-1	NA	TRBJ1-2	TGCGCCAGCACCCCTAGGACAGGGGCGGACCACTATGGCTACACCTTC	CASTPRTGADHYGYTF
NA	TRBV20-1	many	TRBJ2-7	TGCAGTGCTAGGTTGGGGTCCTACGAGCAGTACTTC	CSARLGSYEQYF
NA	TRBV9	NA	TRBJ2-7	TGTGCCAGCAGCGTAGGTCCAGGGTGGTACGAGCAGTACTTC	CASSVGPGWYEQYF
NA	TRBV7-2	NA	TRBJ2-7	TGTGCCAGCAGCTTAGACATAGGTGGGGCCCCGCCAACTTACGAGCAGTACTTC	CASSLDIGGAPPTYEQYF
NA	TRBV20-1	NA	TRBJ2-3	TGCAGTGCCCCCCCTCCGGGCACAGATACGCAGTATTTT	CSAPPPGTDTQYF
NA	TRBV12-3/TRBV12-4	NA	TRBJ2-1	TGTGCCAGCAGTTTAGTCCATAGAAACGAGCAGTTCTTC	CASSLVHRNEQFF
NA	TRBV6-6	NA	TRBJ1-4	TGTGCCAGCAGTTACGGGGCAACTAATGAAAAACTGTTTTTT	CASSYGATNEKLFF
NA	TRBV4-3	NA	TRBJ2-3	TGCGCCAGCAGCCAAGATTTGTTGCGGAGGTTCCTGAGCACAGATACGCAGTATTTT	CASSQDLLRRFLSTDTQYF
NA	TRBV12-3/TRBV12-4	few	TRBJ1-2	TGTGCCAGCAGTTCCGACATTCAGGGCTACACCTTC	CASSSDIQGYTF
TRBD1	TRBV5-1	NA	TRBJ2-7	TGCGCCAGCAGCTCAGGGGGTTGCTACGAGCAGTACTTC	CASSSGGCYEQYF
TRBD1	TRBV5-1	NA	TRBJ1-1	TGCGCCAGCAGCTTGACCCCACCGGGACAGGGGACGGACACTGAAGCTTTCTTT	CASSLTPPGQGTDTEAFF
NA	TRBV7-2	many	TRBJ2-7	TGTGCCAGCAGCTTAGGGAGTGGCGTCTACGAGCAGTACTTC	CASSLGSGVYEQYF
NA	TRBV7-8	few	TRBJ2-7	TGTGCCAGCAGCTCTCCCGGGGGCCTTAATAGCTACGAGCAGTACTTC	CASSSPGGLNSYEQYF
TRBD1	TRBV5-1	NA	TRBJ1-2	TGCGCCAGCAGCTCATTACCGGGACAGGGAAACTATGGCTACACCTTC	CASSSLPGQGNYGYTF
NA	TRBV20-1	NA	TRBJ2-6	TGCAGCGGGGGCTCCACCTACTCTGGGGCCAACGTCCTGACTTTC	CSGGSTYSGANVLTF
NA	TRBV7-2	many	TRBJ1-5	TGTGCCAGCAGCTTAGGGGCAGGGGAGGCGCCCCAGCATTTT	CASSLGAGEAPQHF
TRBD2	TRBV10-3	few	TRBJ2-7	TGTGCCATCAAGGGCCCGAGCGGGGGGACCTACGAGCAGTACTTC	CAIKGPSGGTYEQYF
NA	TRBV20-1	NA	TRBJ1-1	TGCAGTGCTAGAGATCCGGGTAAGAACACTGAAGCTTTCTTT	CSARDPGKNTEAFF
TRBD2	TRBV29-1	few	TRBJ2-7	TGCAGCGTTGAGGGACTAGCGGGGGTAGAGCAGTACTTC	CSVEGLAGVEQYF
NA	TRBV30	NA	TRBJ1-6	TGTGCCTGGAGGGCGAGCCGATTGGCTTCACCCCTCCACTTT	CAWRASRLASPLHF
NA	TRBV4-3	NA	TRBJ2-7	TGCGCCAGCAGCCAAGATGTCAGGGCTGGTTCTGGAGCCTACGAGCAGTACTTC	CASSQDVRAGSGAYEQYF
NA	TRBV9	once	TRBJ1-2	TGTGCCAGCAGCCCGTCGGCTGGCTACACCTTC	CASSPSAGYTF
TRBD1	TRBV7-2	NA	TRBJ2-6	TGTGCCAGCAGGGGACAGGGGAGGGCCTCTGGGGCCAACGTCCTGACTTTC	CASRGQGRASGANVLTF
NA	TRBV7-9	NA	TRBJ1-4	TGTGCCAGCCGATTCTTTGGGGGCAGGGTGGATGAAAAACTGTTTTTT	CASRFFGGRVDEKLFF
TRBD1	TRBV9	NA	TRBJ1-2	TGTGCCAGCAGCGTATCAGGGGGCCAAAACTATGGCTACACCTTC	CASSVSGGQNYGYTF
TRBD2	TRBV5-1	NA	TRBJ2-7	TGCGCCAGCAGCTTGGAGCCAGCGGGGGCCTCCTACGAGCAGTACTTC	CASSLEPAGASYEQYF
NA	TRBV7-9	few	TRBJ2-3	TGTGTCAGACAAAGGGGGGAACGCTTCACAGATACGCAGTATTTT	CVRQRGERFTDTQYF
NA	TRBV2	once	TRBJ2-5	TGTGCCAGCAGTGAAGGTCAGATTTTCCAAGAGACCCAGTACTTC	CASSEGQIFQETQYF
TRBD1	TRBV7-2	NA	TRBJ1-1	TGTGCCAGCAGCACTCGACAGGGTGGCACTGAAGCTTTCTTT	CASSTRQGGTEAFF
NA	TRBV7-2	NA	TRBJ2-1	TGTGCCAGCAGCAAAGGGAGAGGGGGGGCGAGGGGAAATGAGCAGTTCTTC	CASSKGRGGARGNEQFF